Listed below are T cell receptor beta chains from one sample, sequenced in a study of radiation and T cells in renal cell carcinoma. The repertoire was sequenced with immunoSEQ multiplex PCR; TCRdb's copy has only in-frame clones and lacks some. The profile shows some 20,000 clones, about half of them singletons. Sample: tumor tissue, taken from a patient whose treatment included radiotherapy and nephrectomy. The receptor source for this set is a woman between 45 and 60 years old with renal cell carcinoma. Each CDR3 is given with its conserved first and last residue. Each record gives: D gene, V gene, J gene, clone size, CDR3 DNA, CDR3 protein. D genes are given only for firm matches. Rows may omit the clone size; those that give it use once, few, many or a size class.

D: -
V: TRBV4-2
J: TRBJ2-2
size: -
DNA: TGTGCCAGCAGAGAGGGGAAGATTGGCACCGGGGAGCTGTTTTTT
CDR3: CASREGKIGTGELFF

D: -
V: TRBV7-9
J: TRBJ1-2
size: few
DNA: TGTGCCAGCAGCTTCAAGGGGTATGGCTACACCTTC
CDR3: CASSFKGYGYTF

D: TRBD1
V: TRBV18
J: TRBJ1-4
size: few
DNA: TGTGCCAGCTCACGCGGACAGGGGGCCGGTGAAAAACTGTTTTTT
CDR3: CASSRGQGAGEKLFF

D: TRBD1
V: TRBV6-1
J: TRBJ2-7
size: -
DNA: TGTGCCAGCAGTAGCCACACAGGGGTTTACGAGCAGTACTTC
CDR3: CASSSHTGVYEQYF

D: TRBD2
V: TRBV12-5
J: TRBJ2-5
size: -
DNA: TGTGCTAGTGGAAGGGGACTAGCGGGGGGCCGCCAAGAGACCCAGTACTTC
CDR3: CASGRGLAGGRQETQYF

D: TRBD1
V: TRBV6-1
J: TRBJ1-2
size: -
DNA: TGTGCCAGCAGTGAAGGACAGGGACTTTCCTATGGCTACACCTTC
CDR3: CASSEGQGLSYGYTF

D: -
V: TRBV19
J: TRBJ2-7
size: -
DNA: TGTGCCAGTAGTACAACCGCCGGGCGGATCTACGAGCAGTACTTC
CDR3: CASSTTAGRIYEQYF

D: -
V: TRBV10-3
J: TRBJ1-5
size: -
DNA: TGTGCCATCAGTGAGTCTAGTTTTAGCAATCAGCCCCAGCATTTT
CDR3: CAISESSFSNQPQHF

D: -
V: TRBV30
J: TRBJ1-4
size: once
DNA: TGTGCCTGGAGCAGAGGGAATGAAAAACTGTTTTTT
CDR3: CAWSRGNEKLFF

D: TRBD1
V: TRBV2
J: TRBJ2-7
size: few
DNA: TGTGCCAGCAGTGCTGGACAGGGTTCCTACGAGCAGTACTTC
CDR3: CASSAGQGSYEQYF

D: TRBD1
V: TRBV6-1
J: TRBJ1-2
size: many
DNA: TGTGCCAGCAGCCGACAGGGGGCCTATGGCTACACCTTC
CDR3: CASSRQGAYGYTF

D: TRBD1
V: TRBV4-1
J: TRBJ2-7
size: -
DNA: TGCGCCAGCAGCCATCCAGGGGGCACAGCCTACGAGCAGTACTTC
CDR3: CASSHPGGTAYEQYF

D: TRBD1
V: TRBV12-5
J: TRBJ1-1
size: -
DNA: TGTGCTAGTGGCCGCGACCAGCCGGACAGGCAAGCTTTCTTT
CDR3: CASGRDQPDRQAFF

D: -
V: TRBV7-6
J: TRBJ2-2
size: -
DNA: TGTGCCAGCAGCTTAGCGACGGTAGGGCGGACCGGGGAGCTGTTTTTT
CDR3: CASSLATVGRTGELFF

D: -
V: TRBV6-5
J: TRBJ1-4
size: -
DNA: TGTGCCAGCAGTTACCTGTCGGATGAAAAACTGTTTTTT
CDR3: CASSYLSDEKLFF

D: -
V: TRBV6-5
J: TRBJ1-2
size: -
DNA: TGTGCCAGCATCAGGGATTTTTTGGGTAGCTACACCTTC
CDR3: CASIRDFLGSYTF

D: -
V: TRBV2
J: TRBJ1-6
size: many
DNA: TGTGCCAGCAGTGAGGCGACCGGGCGGGGTCGTCGGTCACCCCTCCACTTT
CDR3: CASSEATGRGRRSPLHF

D: TRBD2
V: TRBV13
J: TRBJ2-3
size: few
DNA: TGTGCCAGCGATCTAGCGGGACTTACTAGCACAGATACGCAGTATTTT
CDR3: CASDLAGLTSTDTQYF

D: -
V: TRBV6-6
J: TRBJ2-6
size: -
DNA: TGTGCCAGCAGTGGGGCCCTCTCTGGGGCCAACGTCCTGACTTTC
CDR3: CASSGALSGANVLTF

D: -
V: TRBV4-1
J: TRBJ2-7
size: -
DNA: TGCGCCAGCAGCACCAGGGTAAACTACGAGCAGTACTTC
CDR3: CASSTRVNYEQYF

D: -
V: TRBV6-5
J: TRBJ2-5
size: -
DNA: TGTGCCAGCAGTTACCCCCGAGGGACACCGGCAGAGACCCAGTACTTC
CDR3: CASSYPRGTPAETQYF

D: TRBD1
V: TRBV15
J: TRBJ2-1
size: -
DNA: TGTGCCACCAGCAGAGATAGGACAGGGAATGAGCAGTTCTTC
CDR3: CATSRDRTGNEQFF

D: -
V: TRBV2
J: TRBJ1-5
size: few
DNA: TGTGCCAGCATGGGCAGGGCGAATCAGCCCCAGCATTTT
CDR3: CASMGRANQPQHF

D: -
V: TRBV7-2
J: TRBJ1-1
size: -
DNA: TGTGCCAGCAGCTTAACGGAGGACACTGAAGCTTTCTTT
CDR3: CASSLTEDTEAFF

D: -
V: TRBV6-6
J: TRBJ1-1
size: -
DNA: TGTGCCACCGCGGACGGACAGAACACTGAAGCTTTCTTT
CDR3: CATADGQNTEAFF

D: -
V: TRBV28
J: TRBJ1-2
size: -
DNA: TGTGCCAGCAGTGCCAGGCCCTATGGCTACACCTTC
CDR3: CASSARPYGYTF

D: TRBD1
V: TRBV6-1
J: TRBJ1-1
size: -
DNA: TGTGCCAGCAGTGAATTGGGACAGGGGCAAAAAGCTTTCTTT
CDR3: CASSELGQGQKAFF

D: -
V: TRBV5-1
J: TRBJ1-1
size: -
DNA: TGCGCCAGCAGCTTCGAGGGTTCTTCGGCTTTCTTT
CDR3: CASSFEGSSAFF

D: TRBD2
V: TRBV9
J: TRBJ2-5
size: -
DNA: TGTGCCAGCAGCGCGAGCGGGGGACGCGAGACCCAGTACTTC
CDR3: CASSASGGRETQYF

D: -
V: TRBV30
J: TRBJ1-2
size: -
DNA: TGTGCCTGGCGCCGGGGGGTGGGCTATGGCTACACCTTC
CDR3: CAWRRGVGYGYTF

D: TRBD1
V: TRBV27
J: TRBJ1-5
size: few
DNA: TGTGCCAGCAGTTTGGGGACAGGGTTTGGACAGCCCCAGCATTTT
CDR3: CASSLGTGFGQPQHF

D: -
V: TRBV4-1
J: TRBJ2-3
size: -
DNA: TGCGCCAGCAGCCGGACGGAAAGCACAGATACGCAGTATTTT
CDR3: CASSRTESTDTQYF